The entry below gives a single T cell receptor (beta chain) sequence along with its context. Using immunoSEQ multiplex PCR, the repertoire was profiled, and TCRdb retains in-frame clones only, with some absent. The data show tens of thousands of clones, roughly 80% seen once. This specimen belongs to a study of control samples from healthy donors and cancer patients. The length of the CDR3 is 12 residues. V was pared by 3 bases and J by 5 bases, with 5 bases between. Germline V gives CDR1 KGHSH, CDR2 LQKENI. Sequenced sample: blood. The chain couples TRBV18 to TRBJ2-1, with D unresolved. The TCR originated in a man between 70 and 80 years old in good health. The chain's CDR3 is CASSPINNEQFF. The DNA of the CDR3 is TGTGCCAGCTCACCTATAAACAATGAGCAGTTCTTC.